Sequencing of this TCR beta chain was carried out in a study of PD-L1 blockade in urothelial cancer. Looking at the study overall: Median blood clonality was roughly 0.078, with more than 75,000 unique TCRs.

Remarks on this clone: Its antigen is unidentified.

Trimming took off 0 bases at V and 3 bases at J, with 11 bases between the two ends. The CDR3 runs 15 residues. Germline V gene lookup returns CDR1 MNHEY and CDR2 SVGAGI. Study-level findings and limits: Larger 3-week expansion of tumor-associated blood clones was seen in durable-benefit patients.

Each PCR received spiked synthetic TCR analog templates. Sequenced by immunoSEQ multiplex PCR; TCRdb stores in-frame clones only, minus some. Found here are around 30,000 clones, roughly 82% of them singletons; the top ten hold roughly 29%. This receptor was identified in a man aged 55-75 years with urothelial cancer. This specimen consisted of PBMCs, obtained around atezolizumab (anti-PD-L1) treatment. J is TRBJ1-1 and V is TRBV6-5; a weak D match, TRBD1 (6 bases). In nucleotides, the CDR3 is TGTGCCAGCAGTTACTCGAACGAGGGGGACACTGAAGCTTTCTTT. This encodes CASSYSNEGDTEAFF.